These T cell receptor beta chains were read from a single sample in a study of identical twins. TCRdb redid the calling of the 5' RACE reads with MiXCR, one entry per CDR3 protein. The table records hundreds of thousands of distinct CDR3 sequences, 21% of them present only once. The same data also went into a second study, on T cells expressing NK-cell markers.

Sequencing was performed on PBMCs. The source is a young woman in good health. Each CDR3 is given with its conserved first and last residue.

TRBJ2-1 | TRBV12-3/TRBV12-4 | CASSFITSYNEQFF
TRBJ2-7 | TRBV20-1 | CSARDGDKAYEQYF
TRBJ2-1 | TRBV9 | CASSALSYEQFF
TRBJ1-5 | TRBV6-5 | CASSYTGGSNQPQHF
TRBJ2-3 | TRBV5-6 | CASSGVTQYF
TRBJ2-1 | TRBV5-8 | CASSLVIRDIFYNEQFF
TRBJ2-3 | TRBV5-1 | CASSAVWDTQYF
TRBJ1-2 | TRBV7-8 | CASSCRGLQGYTF
TRBJ2-1 | TRBV29-1 | CSVVVAGNEQFF
TRBJ2-3 | TRBV29-1 | CSLGHSDTQYF
TRBJ1-1 | TRBV6-1 | CASRGRRTSNTEAFF
TRBJ2-1 | TRBV20-1 | CSGPGQGSHNEQFF
TRBJ2-2 | TRBV28 | CASGPGLLAGELFF
TRBJ1-1 | TRBV29-1 | CSVDTGWSEAFF
TRBJ2-7 | TRBV9 | CASNTGTSSSYEQYF
TRBJ1-2 | TRBV29-1 | CSATDRGRGYTF
TRBJ2-7 | TRBV14 | CASSPQSYEQYF
TRBJ2-7 | TRBV3-1 | CASSHRVAGRAYEQYF
TRBJ2-5 | TRBV12-3/TRBV12-4 | CASRGLNQETQYF
TRBJ2-7 | TRBV6-1 | CASNAPGGPYEQYF
TRBJ2-2 | TRBV12-3/TRBV12-4 | CASTWGGGTGELFF
TRBJ2-7 | TRBV7-9 | CASSSGDIYEQYF
TRBJ1-2 | TRBV6-1 | CASRPSANYGYTF
TRBJ2-1 | TRBV6-2/TRBV6-3 | CASVEGREQFF
TRBJ2-5 | TRBV5-6 | CASSLIRTGETQYF
TRBJ1-1 | TRBV4-3 | CASSPWWFGTEAFF
TRBJ2-7 | TRBV10-3 | CAISDTRDGVYEQYF
TRBJ2-1 | TRBV29-1 | CSVSGGSSYNEQFF
TRBJ2-3 | TRBV11-2 | CASSSREETDTQYF
TRBJ2-5 | TRBV20-1 | CSARGKQIQETQYF
TRBJ1-1 | TRBV20-1 | CSARDQNTEAFF
TRBJ1-2 | TRBV6-2/TRBV6-3 | CASSYSSGLHGYTF
TRBJ2-3 | TRBV20-1 | CSASSHQGSTDTQYF
TRBJ2-1 | TRBV29-1 | CSVEGAGGPNSYNEQFF
TRBJ2-2 | TRBV5-4 | CASSLDPGGSAGELFF
TRBJ2-1 | TRBV5-1 | CASMGTGDSGSYNEQFF
TRBJ2-2 | TRBV5-1 | CASSWRGGSPGELFF
TRBJ2-2 | TRBV20-1 | CSARGVGDTGELFF
TRBJ2-7 | TRBV6-1 | CASKGTGQVYEQYF
TRBJ2-2 | TRBV12-3/TRBV12-4 | CASNSRITGELFF
TRBJ1-5 | TRBV3-1 | CASSQGPRQPQHF
TRBJ2-7 | TRBV12-3/TRBV12-4 | CASRPTSGRAYEQYF